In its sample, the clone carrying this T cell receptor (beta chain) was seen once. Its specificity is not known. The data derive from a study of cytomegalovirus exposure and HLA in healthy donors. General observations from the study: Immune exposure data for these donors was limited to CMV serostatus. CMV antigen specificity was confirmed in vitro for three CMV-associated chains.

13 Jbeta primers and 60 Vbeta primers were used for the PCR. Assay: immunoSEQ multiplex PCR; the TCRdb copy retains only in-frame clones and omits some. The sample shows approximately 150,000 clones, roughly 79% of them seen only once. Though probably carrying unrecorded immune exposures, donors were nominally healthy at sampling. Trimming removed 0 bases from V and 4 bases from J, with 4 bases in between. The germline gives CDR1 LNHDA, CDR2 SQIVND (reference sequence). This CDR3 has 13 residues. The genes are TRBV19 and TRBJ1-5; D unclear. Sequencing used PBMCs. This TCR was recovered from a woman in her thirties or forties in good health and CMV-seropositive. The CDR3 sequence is CASSIDLNQPQHF. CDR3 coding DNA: TGTGCCAGTAGTATAGATCTGAATCAGCCCCAGCATTTT.